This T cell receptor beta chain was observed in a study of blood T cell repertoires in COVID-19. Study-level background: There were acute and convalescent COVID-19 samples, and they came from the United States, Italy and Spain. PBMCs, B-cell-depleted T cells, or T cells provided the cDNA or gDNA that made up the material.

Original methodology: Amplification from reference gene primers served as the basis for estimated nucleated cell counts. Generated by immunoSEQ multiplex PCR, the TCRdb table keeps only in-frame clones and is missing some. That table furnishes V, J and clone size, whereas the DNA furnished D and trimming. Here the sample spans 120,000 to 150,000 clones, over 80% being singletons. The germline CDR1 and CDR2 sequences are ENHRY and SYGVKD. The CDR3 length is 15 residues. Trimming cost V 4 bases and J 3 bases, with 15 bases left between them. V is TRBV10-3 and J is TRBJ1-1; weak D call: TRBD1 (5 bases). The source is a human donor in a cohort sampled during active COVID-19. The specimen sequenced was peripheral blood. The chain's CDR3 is CAISGGRVLDTEAFF. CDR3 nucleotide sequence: TGTGCCATCAGTGGCGGCAGGGTGTTGGACACTGAAGCTTTCTTT.